Sequencing of this T cell receptor (beta chain) was carried out in a study of blood T cell repertoires in COVID-19. The wider study: Material from acute and convalescent COVID-19 was sourced from the United States, Italy and Spain. T cells, B-cell-depleted T cells, or PBMCs provided the cDNA or gDNA that served as material.

CDR1 SEHNR and CDR2 FQNEAQ come from the germline V gene (reference sequence). V lost 0 bases to trimming and J lost 7 bases, with 15 bases between them. The CDR3 extends over 15 amino acids. As processed by the authors: Reference gene primer amplification in the assay estimated nucleated cell counts. Produced via immunoSEQ multiplex PCR; TCRdb's table is partial and in-frame only. V, J and clone size are taken as reported in that table, and D and trimming were inferred from the DNA itself. Among roughly 350,000 clones listed, approximately 89% were seen once. The chain combines TRBV7-9 with TRBJ1-1; D is possibly TRBD1 (5 bases). The sequence was collected from a woman in her late teens or twenties who had recovered from COVID-19. The sequenced material came from peripheral blood. CDR3 loop: CASSLAETATREAFF. The CDR3 DNA reads as TGTGCCAGCAGCTTAGCTGAGACAGCCACCCGTGAAGCTTTCTTT.